This T cell receptor (beta chain) was recorded in a study of blood T cell repertoires in COVID-19. Study in general: PBMCs, B-cell-depleted T cells, or T cells provided the cDNA or gDNA that made up the material.

Method: immunoSEQ multiplex PCR; TCRdb's copy keeps in-frame clones and lacks some. This sample has 400,000 to 450,000 clones, with approximately 90% found just once. The CDR3 length is 18 residues. This clonotype was sampled from a woman in her thirties or forties with COVID-19, enrolled during active disease. The V gene is TRBV21-1, the J gene TRBJ1-2; the tabulated D call, TRBD1, remains unverified against the DNA. TRBV21-1 is marked as a pseudogene. Sequenced sample: peripheral blood. CDR3 in amino acids: CASSKVRGQKTWNYGYTF. DNA of the CDR3: TGTGCCAGCAGCAAAGTCCGGGGACAGAAAACCTGGAACTATGGCTACACCTTC.